The 30 T cell receptor beta chains given below trace back to one sample, sequenced in a study of T cells after yellow fever vaccination. TCRdb used MiXCR to reprocess the 5' RACE reads, holding one entry per CDR3 protein. Of hundreds of thousands of distinct CDR3 sequences listed, approximately 18% are singletons. Material: PBMCs, obtained before the yellow fever booster vaccination. These receptors came from a man aged 18 to 29 who received the YFV17D yellow fever vaccine.

The chain recombines TRBV7-9 with TRBJ1-1, with no clear D. Germline V gene data show CDR1 as SEHNR and CDR2 as FQNEAQ (reference sequence). The V end was cut by 2 bases, the J end by 7 bases, with 5 bases between. The CDR3 consists of 11 residues. In DNA, the CDR3 is TGTGCCAGCAGCTTAAGATTTGAAGCTTTCTTT. Protein sequence: CASSLRFEAFF. The full variable domain, its missing parts supplied by reference TRBV7-9 and TRBJ1-1, is DTGVSQNPRHKITKRGQNVTFRCDPISEHNRLYWYRQTLGQGPEFLTYFQNEAQLEKSRLLSDRFSAERPKGSFSTLEIQRTEQGDSAMYLCASSLRFEAFFGQGTRLTVV.

This sequence joins TRBV7-2 and TRBJ2-1; the D call may be TRBD1 or TRBD2 (7 bases each). V lost 5 bases, J lost 8 bases, and 13 bases lay in between. The CDR3 totals 13 residues. Germline-derived CDR1 and CDR2 are SGHTA and FQGNSA. CDR3 region: CASSRRGGYEQFF. The CDR3, as DNA: TGTGCCAGCAGCCGCAGGGGGGGGTATGAGCAGTTCTTC.

In its sample, this clonotype was seen a few times. The chain combines TRBV6-5 with TRBJ1-2, with 9 bases matching TRBD1. Germline CDR1 MNHEY, CDR2 SVGAGI. The CDR3 sequence is 15 residues long. V shed 6 bases and J 4 bases; nucleotides not matched to a gene: 9. The CDR3 DNA sequence: TGTGCCAGCAGCTACCCCGGGACAGGGTTCTATGGCTACACCTTC. This gives the protein CASSYPGTGFYGYTF.

This clonotype has just a few counts. The chain combines TRBV11-2 with TRBJ2-1, with D hard to call. Germline V lookup: CDR1 SGHAT, CDR2 FQNNGV. CDR3 length: 12 amino acids. The V end was cut by 1 base, the J end by 12 bases, with 10 bases between. The CDR3 protein is CASSLVAAWQFF. CDR3 bases: TGTGCCAGCAGCTTAGTTGCAGCTTGGCAGTTCTTC.

V is TRBV7-9 and J is TRBJ1-6; D uncertain. The CDR3 has 13 amino acids. Germline CDR1 SEHNR, CDR2 FQNEAQ (reference sequence). The V end was cut by 8 bases, the J end by 2 bases, with 7 bases between. This CDR3 reads CASGVTYNSPLHF. CDR3 nucleotide sequence: TGTGCCAGCGGGGTCACCTATAATTCACCCCTCCACTTT.

This clonotype came up a few times. At one end, the junction sequence differs from germline, possibly due to a read error. The genes are TRBV12-3 or TRBV12-4 and TRBJ2-2; 10 positions agree with TRBD2. This CDR3 spans 16 amino acids. The CDR3, as DNA: TGTGCCAGCAGTTTTTTAGCGGGGGGAGAAACCGGCGAGCTGTTTTTT. Translated: CASSFLAGGETGELFF.

In this sample, this clonotype turned up a few times. The chain is built from TRBV5-6 and TRBJ1-2, with D uncertain. The V end was cut by 4 bases, the J end by 8 bases, with 21 bases between. The CDR3 covers 15 residues. In germline, CDR1 is SGHDT, CDR2 YYEEEE. DNA for the CDR3: TGTGCCAGCAGCCCTTCGGGGTTCCAGAATGAGGGCTACACCTTC. Translated: CASSPSGFQNEGYTF.

This clonotype was counted ten times or more. The chain uses TRBV11-2 and TRBJ2-5, with D uncertain. CDR1 is SGHAT and CDR2 is FQNNGV in the germline V gene. This CDR3 has 13 residues. The ends were cut back, 6 bases at V and 1 base at J, with 9 bases in the middle. DNA of the CDR3: TGTGCCAGCAGAGTGGCGACCCAAGAGACCCAGTACTTC. Encoded protein: CASRVATQETQYF.

This clonotype was counted only a few times. The J gene is TRBJ2-7, the V gene TRBV5-1; weak D call: TRBD2 (5 bases). V shed 4 bases and J shed 9 bases, with 20 bases lying between them. In germline, CDR1 is SGHRS, CDR2 YFSETQ. The CDR3 covers 14 residues. The CDR3, as DNA: TGCGCCAGCAGCCCCCGGACTCCCACCCAAGGGCAGTACGTC. It yields the protein CASSPRTPTQGQYV.

V gene TRBV6-2 or TRBV6-3 combines with J gene TRBJ1-1, with 9 bases identical to TRBD1. The germline V gene encodes CDR1 MNHEY and CDR2 SVGEGT. The ends lost 1 base at V and 4 bases at J; junction bases unmatched: 1. The CDR3 contains 14 residues. The CDR3 loop reads CASSYWGQGTEAFF. The CDR3 nucleotides are TGTGCCAGCAGTTACTGGGGACAGGGCACTGAAGCTTTCTTT.

V is TRBV20-1 and J is TRBJ2-7, with D perhaps assigned TRBD1 or TRBD2 (6 bases each). The germline V gene has CDR1 DFQATT and CDR2 SNEGSKA (reference sequence). V lost 6 bases and J 6 bases, leaving 27 bases between the germline ends. The CDR3 contains 16 residues. CDR3 loop: CSAKPVGGRRLREQYF. As DNA, the CDR3 is TGCAGTGCCAAACCCGTCGGGGGCCGCCGGTTGCGCGAGCAGTACTTC.

V and J are TRBV6-2 or TRBV6-3 and TRBJ2-1; D perhaps matches TRBD2 (6 bases). V was clipped by 2 bases and J by 9 bases, with 14 bases between them. This CDR3 region has 14 residues. The germline V gene has CDR1 MNHEY and CDR2 SVGEGT. The CDR3 DNA reads TGTGCCAGCAGTTACAGGCGGGGCGGTGGTGAGCAGTTCTTC. It yields the protein CASSYRRGGGEQFF.

The chain joins TRBV19 to TRBJ2-3, with D unclear. There are 14 residues in the CDR3. V was pared by 5 bases and J by 4 bases, with 13 bases between. Per the germline V gene, CDR1 is LNHDA and CDR2 is SQIVND (reference sequence). The CDR3 DNA reads TGTGCCAGTAGTCGGCTCCTGGCATCAGATACGCAGTATTTT. It is translated as CASSRLLASDTQYF.

V and J are TRBV11-2 and TRBJ2-5; the match to TRBD2 covers 7 bases. Germline V CDR1 and CDR2: SGHAT, FQNNGV. The CDR3 has 14 residues. J gave up 5 bases and V 1 base, and 4 bases lay outside the gene matches. The CDR3 sequence: CASSLVWGGETQYF. The CDR3 DNA is TGTGCCAGCAGCTTAGTATGGGGAGGGGAGACCCAGTACTTC.

The genes are TRBV20-1 and TRBJ2-5; 10 bases agree with TRBD2. CDR1 is DFQATT, CDR2 SNEGSKA, per germline (reference sequence). V gave up 0 bases and J gave up 2 bases; unmatched junction bases: 9. The CDR3 totals 17 residues. The CDR3 here is CSARDDLAGELQETQYF. Written as DNA, the CDR3 is TGCAGTGCTAGAGATGATCTAGCGGGGGAATTACAAGAGACCCAGTACTTC.

The genes are TRBV20-1 and TRBJ1-4; TRBD1 is a possible D gene (6 bases). Germline assignment: CDR1 DFQATT and CDR2 SNEGSKA (reference sequence). V lost 4 bases and J 4 bases, leaving 10 bases between the germline ends. The CDR3 has 13 amino acids. CDR3 amino acids: CSANGQFNEKLFF. As DNA, the CDR3 is TGCAGTGCTAACGGACAGTTTAATGAAAAACTGTTTTTT.

This clonotype was counted only a few times. The CDR3 DNA follows: TGTGCCAGCAGCTTAGTAGGTCCAGTGGGGAACACTGAAGCTTTCTTT. This sequence encodes CASSLVGPVGNTEAFF. The chain uses TRBV11-2 and TRBJ1-1, with D unclear. This CDR3 contains 16 residues. V gave up 1 base and J gave up 1 base, with 13 bases separating them. CDR1 is SGHAT, CDR2 FQNNGV, per germline.

The chain employs TRBV5-1 and TRBJ1-6; the match to TRBD1 covers 9 bases. Germline CDR1 is SGHRS and CDR2 is YFSETQ. The CDR3 covers 15 residues. Losses at the gene ends were 4 bases for V and 8 bases for J; bases not matched to a gene: 7. In nucleotides, the CDR3 is TGCGCCAGCAGCCTTTTTGGGGACAGGGATTCACCCCTCCACTTT. It translates to CASSLFGDRDSPLHF.

This clonotype showed up just a few times. The J gene is TRBJ1-2, the V gene TRBV6-2 or TRBV6-3; D is unresolved. CDR3 length: 11 amino acids. Deletions cut 7 bases from V and 4 bases from J, with 7 bases between. CDR1 MNHEY and CDR2 SVGEGT come from the germline V gene. The CDR3 DNA sequence: TGTGCCAGCACCGCAGGCTATGGCTACACCTTC. This gives the protein CASTAGYGYTF.

The chain is built from TRBV27 and TRBJ2-3; no clear D gene. There are 14 residues in the CDR3. Looked up from germline, CDR1 is MNHEY and CDR2 is SMNVEV (reference sequence). Trimming removed 4 bases from V and 4 bases from J, with 12 bases in between. CDR3 loop: CASSYPGPPDTQYF. The CDR3 region has the DNA TGTGCCAGCAGTTATCCGGGCCCTCCAGATACGCAGTATTTT.

This clonotype has more than one count but fewer than ten. This chain connects TRBV4-2 to TRBJ2-5, with no clear D. The germline V and J ends were trimmed by 0 bases and 2 bases, with 4 bases remaining between them. CDR3 size: 13 residues. The germline V gene encodes CDR1 LGHNA and CDR2 YNFKEQ. The CDR3 DNA is TGTGCCAGCAGCCAAGATGAACAAGAGACCCAGTACTTC. Protein sequence: CASSQDEQETQYF.

V usage is TRBV5-6 and J usage is TRBJ1-1; TRBD1 might be the D (5 bases). The CDR3 contains 16 residues. Germline V gene sequence: CDR1 SGHDT, CDR2 YYEEEE. V was pared by 1 base and J by 5 bases, with 18 bases between. CDR3 amino acids: CASSLPGLAGRTEAFF. In nucleotides, the CDR3 is TGTGCCAGCAGCTTGCCGGGACTTGCTGGGAGGACTGAAGCTTTCTTT.

V gene TRBV20-1 combines with J gene TRBJ2-1; possibly TRBD1 for D (6 bases). CDR1 and CDR2 from the germline V gene are DFQATT and SNEGSKA (reference sequence). V was trimmed by 6 bases and J by 4 bases, leaving 16 bases between them. CDR3 length: 14 amino acids. The CDR3 nucleotides are TGCAGTGCCCGGACAGTCCTATATTACAATGAGCAGTTCTTC. Translation gives CSARTVLYYNEQFF.

V is TRBV7-8 and J is TRBJ2-5; TRBD2 might be the D (6 bases). Germline CDR1 reads SGHVS; CDR2 reads FQNEAQ. The CDR3 spans 15 residues. V dropped 5 bases and J dropped 5 bases, with 18 bases sitting between them. The CDR3 DNA follows: TGTGCCAGCAGCAACCGACTAGTGGGCGGGGAGACCCAGTACTTC. This encodes CASSNRLVGGETQYF.

This clonotype was counted only a few times. This chain connects TRBV5-5 to TRBJ2-2, with TRBD1 as a possible D gene (6 bases). Germline loops: CDR1 SGHKS, CDR2 YYEKEE (reference sequence). The CDR3 runs 14 residues. V gave up 3 bases and J gave up 6 bases, with 12 bases separating them. In DNA, the CDR3 is TGTGCCAGCAGCTCCTCACAGGGTGCCGGGGAGCTGTTTTTT. The encoded protein is CASSSSQGAGELFF. The variable domain in full, completed from reference TRBV5-5 and TRBJ2-2, reads DAGVTQSPTHLIKTRGQQVTLRCSPISGHKSVSWYQQVLGQGPQFIFQYYEKEERGRGNFPDRFSARQFPNYSSELNVNALLLGDSALYLCASSSSQGAGELFFGEGSRLTVL.

This clonotype was seen only a few times. The chain links TRBV4-3 to TRBJ2-1; D perhaps matches TRBD2 (6 bases). The CDR3 contains 13 residues. Trimming took off 2 bases at V and 7 bases at J, with 9 bases between the two ends. Germline-derived CDR1 and CDR2 are LGHNA and YSLEER. CDR3 nucleotides: TGCGCCAGCAGCCAAATAGCGGCGAATGAGCAGTTCTTC. Its protein is CASSQIAANEQFF.

This clonotype was seen a few times. This chain connects TRBV11-2 to TRBJ1-4, with D perhaps matching TRBD1 (6 bases). The germline V gene has CDR1 SGHAT and CDR2 FQNNGV. The CDR3 length is 13 residues. With 0 bases removed from V and 17 bases from J, the gap between germline ends came to 16 bases. The CDR3: CASSLEGGAGVFF. The CDR3 bases are TGTGCCAGCAGCTTAGAGGGCGGAGCAGGGGTATTTTTT.

This clonotype was seen at least ten times. The rearrangement joins TRBV6-6 to TRBJ2-5, with TRBD1 identical over 9 bases. CDR1 and CDR2 from the germline V gene are MNHNY and SVGAGI (reference sequence). V trimming: 3 bases; J trimming: 5 bases; junction bases outside the gene matches: 4. This CDR3 contains 14 residues. The CDR3 protein is CASSYTGGTETQYF. The CDR3 DNA sequence: TGTGCCAGCAGTTATACAGGGGGCACGGAGACCCAGTACTTC.

This clonotype was seen a handful of times. The chain carries TRBV30 and TRBJ2-2; 7 bases are shared with TRBD1. This CDR3 is built from 12 residues. V was clipped by 5 bases and J by 7 bases; unmatched bases: 4. Germline-derived CDR1 and CDR2 are GTSNPN and SVGIG (reference sequence). The CDR3 sequence: CAWDRDNGELFF. In DNA form, the CDR3 reads TGTGCCTGGGACAGGGATAACGGGGAGCTGTTTTTT.

Only a few counts were recorded for this clonotype. The chain recombines TRBV24-1 with TRBJ1-5; D possibly corresponds to TRBD1 (5 bases). CDR1 KGHDR and CDR2 SFDVKD come from the germline V gene. The V end lost 3 bases, the J end lost 7 bases, and 9 bases lay between the germline ends. The CDR3 is made up of 13 amino acids. The CDR3 sequence: CATSDGGWQPQHF. In nucleotides, the CDR3 is TGTGCCACCAGTGATGGGGGTTGGCAGCCCCAGCATTTT.